These 10 T cell receptor beta chains came from one sample sequenced in a study of early T cells in non-severe SARS-CoV-2 infection. A single record per CDR3 protein comes from TCRdb applying MiXCR to the 5' RACE reads. Of around 77,000 distinct CDR3 sequences in the sample, approximately 12% were seen once. The input for sequencing was whole blood, taken at baseline. These TCRs come from an adult who was a healthcare worker with PCR-confirmed SARS-CoV-2 infection or an uninfected control (not recorded which). The donor label of this sample is uncertain.

The sample holds a few counts of this clonotype. The rearrangement links TRBV7-2 to TRBJ2-3; TRBD2 matches 7 bases. CDR3 length: 15 amino acids. The trim removed 3 bases at V and 6 bases at J, leaving 9 bases unmatched. In germline, CDR1 is SGHTA, CDR2 FQGNSA. CDR3 residues: CASSLLRRGGDTQYF. DNA for the CDR3: TGTGCCAGCAGCTTGTTGCGGCGGGGAGGGGATACGCAGTATTTT.

A few counts support this clonotype. The chain has TRBV11-2 and TRBJ2-7; D is unclear. The V gene's germline CDR1 is SGHAT and CDR2 FQNNGV. The V end lost 5 bases, the J end lost 6 bases, and 8 bases lay between the germline ends. This CDR3 region has 11 residues. The CDR3 loop is CASSPSGEQYF. The CDR3 DNA is TGTGCCAGCAGCCCTTCTGGCGAGCAGTACTTC. The full variable domain, rest sourced from reference TRBV11-2 and TRBJ2-7, is EAGVAQSPRYKIIEKRQSVAFWCNPISGHATLYWYQQILGQGPKLLIQFQNNGVVDDSQLPKDRFSAERLKGVDSTLKIQPAKLEDSAVYLCASSPSGEQYFGPGTRLTVT.

The table lists this clonotype with many counts. This chain uses TRBV11-2 with TRBJ2-1; D is possibly TRBD2 (6 bases). The CDR3 runs 14 residues. V shed 5 bases and J shed 7 bases, with 15 bases lying between them. The V gene's germline CDR1 is SGHAT and CDR2 FQNNGV. The CDR3 DNA is TGTGCCAGCAGCCCCTATGGGGGGAGGAATGAGCAGTTCTTC. Its translation: CASSPYGGRNEQFF.

There are many counts of this clonotype. The rearrangement uses TRBV24-1 and TRBJ2-2; D is uncertain. The V end lost 4 bases, the J end lost 1 base, and 0 bases lay between the germline ends. The germline CDR1 and CDR2 sequences are KGHDR and SFDVKD. The CDR3 is made up of 12 amino acids. The CDR3 nucleotides are TGTGCCACCAGTGAGAACACCGGGGAGCTGTTTTTT. Translation gives CATSENTGELFF.

This chain uses TRBV29-1 with TRBJ2-5, with 8 bases identical to TRBD2. Trimming took 7 bases from V and 4 from J; bases not matched to a gene: 17. Germline CDR1 reads SQVTM; CDR2 reads ANQGSEA. CDR3 length: 16 amino acids. The CDR3, as DNA: TGCAGCGGCCGACCGATCGGGACTAGTCGGGTAGAGACCCAGTACTTC. Amino acids: CSGRPIGTSRVETQYF.

The chain recombines TRBV5-4 with TRBJ1-4, with D maybe TRBD1 (5 bases). V lost 0 bases to trimming and J lost 14 bases, with 11 bases between them. Germline CDR1 SGHNT, CDR2 YYREEE (reference sequence). CDR3 length: 12 amino acids. The CDR3 coding sequence is TGTGCCAGCAGCTTGGAGAGGGGAAGGCTGTTTTTT. Its translation is CASSLERGRLFF.

A few counts support this clonotype. The J gene is TRBJ2-3, the V gene TRBV5-1; D unresolved. Trimming left V 0 bases short and J 6 bases short, with 8 bases between. The CDR3 is made up of 13 amino acids. CDR1 SGHRS and CDR2 YFSETQ come from the germline V gene. The DNA for the CDR3 is TGCGCCAGCAGCTTGGCCGGGTTCGATACGCAGTATTTT. Encoded protein: CASSLAGFDTQYF.

The chain joins TRBV12-3 or TRBV12-4 to TRBJ2-5, with TRBD1 matching 7 bases. The CDR3 spans 14 residues. After removal of 7 bases from V and 0 bases from J, the junction contained 5 bases not matched to a gene. The CDR3 here is CASTQGVYQETQYF. As DNA, the CDR3 is TGTGCCAGCACCCAGGGGGTCTACCAAGAGACCCAGTACTTC.

The genes are TRBV2 and TRBJ1-1; a possible D gene is TRBD1 (5 bases). The CDR3 is 15 residues long. Per germline, CDR1 SNHLY and CDR2 FYNNEI. Trimming stripped 6 bases from V and 2 bases from J, with 16 bases between. The CDR3 spells CASRLEGFSNTEAFF. The CDR3 DNA follows: TGTGCCAGCAGGTTAGAGGGGTTCTCTAACACTGAAGCTTTCTTT.

The chain couples TRBV5-6 to TRBJ2-7, with 7 positions matching TRBD2. Germline V lookup: CDR1 SGHDT, CDR2 YYEEEE. The CDR3 loop spans 14 amino acids. V lost 0 bases, J lost 6 bases, and 6 bases stayed unmatched. CDR3 sequence (DNA): TGTGCCAGCAGCTTGGTTGGCAGGGAGGGCGAGCAGTACTTC. Residues: CASSLVGREGEQYF.